One sample yielded the 29 T cell receptor beta chains listed below, sequenced in a study of T-cell reconstitution after alpha-beta-depleted transplantation in children (dated by TCRdb to about 2016). In light of the paper, this sample's treatment or condition label describes: allogeneic hematopoietic cell transplantation with graft depleted of TCRalphabeta T cells and CD19 B cells. Libraries were constructed by PCR. Sequencer: Illumina HiSeq 2500. Molecular barcoding was employed in the preparation of TCR libraries, with unique molecular identifiers being used to normalize TCRbeta repertoire quantification. Using fastp at Q25 and MiXCR, TCRdb reprocessed the public reads and kept productive beta chains. Each CDR3 protein gets just one entry, which takes the most common genes and DNA from the rows behind it. The sample table lists approximately 130,000 distinct CDR3 sequences, 9.5% to 10% of them with a count of one. The ten largest clones represent around 24% of the sample.

The sample in question was PBMCs, mostly from graft donor cells, obtained 180 days after TCRalphabeta/CD19-depleted stem cell transplant. The receptors shown here come from a girl less than two years old who had a stem cell transplant for combined immunodeficiency, so the T cells may come from the graft donor.

The chain carries TRBV6-5 and TRBJ2-2; no firm D call. This CDR3 region has 15 residues. In germline, CDR1 is MNHEY, CDR2 SVGAGI. The V end lost 3 bases, the J end lost 3 bases, and 11 bases lay between the germline ends. This CDR3 reads CASSYSLGYTGELFF. The DNA of the CDR3 is TGTGCCAGCAGTTATTCGCTCGGATACACCGGGGAGCTGTTTTTT.

This clonotype was found a few times. V usage is TRBV7-3 and J usage is TRBJ2-1, with a weak D call TRBD2 (5 bases). This CDR3 region has 17 residues. CDR1 and CDR2 from the germline V gene are SGHTA and FQGTGA. Trimming pared 2 bases from V and 2 bases from J, leaving 16 bases between. The CDR3 bases are TGTGCCAGCAGCTTATTTTCTCCAGCGGTAACCTACAATGAGCAGTTCTTC. It is translated as CASSLFSPAVTYNEQFF.

The sample holds many counts of this clonotype. The chain combines TRBV20-1 with TRBJ1-2; the D gene is possibly TRBD1 (5 bases). This CDR3 spans 12 amino acids. Germline CDR1 and CDR2: DFQATT and SNEGSKA (reference sequence). V was shortened by 5 bases and J by 4 bases, with 11 bases between the two germline ends. The CDR3 DNA is TGCAGTGCTCGCAGGGTGCCCTATGGCTACACCTTC. This translates into CSARRVPYGYTF.

The chain links TRBV12-3 or TRBV12-4 to TRBJ2-2; 7 positions match TRBD2. CDR3 length equals 15 residues. Unmatched junction bases numbered 6, after V lost 2 bases and J lost 6 bases. The CDR3 loop reads CASSLRRESAGELFF. The CDR3 DNA sequence: TGTGCCAGCAGTTTAAGGCGGGAGTCCGCCGGGGAGCTGTTTTTT.

There are a few counts of this clonotype. The chain is built from TRBV13 and TRBJ2-7; tentatively, D is TRBD1 (6 bases). Germline V lookup: CDR1 PRHDT, CDR2 FYEKMQ (reference sequence). The CDR3 has 12 amino acids. With 4 bases removed from V and 11 bases from J, the gap between germline ends came to 15 bases. The CDR3 reads CASSSTGTQKYF. CDR3 sequence (DNA): TGTGCCAGCAGCTCGACCGGGACACAAAAGTACTTC. The variable domain in full, with the rest retrieved from reference TRBV13 and TRBJ2-7, is AAGVIQSPRHLIKEKRETATLKCYPIPRHDTVYWYQQGPGQDPQFLISFYEKMQSDKGSIPDRFSAQQFSDYHSELNMSSLELGDSALYFCASSSTGTQKYFGPGTRLTVT.

This rearrangement joins TRBV20-1 to TRBJ2-5; possibly TRBD2 for D (6 bases). The CDR3 totals 15 residues. In germline, CDR1 is DFQATT, CDR2 SNEGSKA (reference sequence). V lost 7 bases and J lost 2, with 20 bases in between. Here the CDR3 reads CSVGLPLLRQETQYF. CDR3 nucleotide sequence: TGCAGTGTGGGACTCCCACTATTGAGACAAGAGACCCAGTACTTC.

The V gene is TRBV5-6, the J gene TRBJ1-2, with 7 bases fitting TRBD1. CDR3 length: 16 amino acids. V lost 4 bases and J lost 8; bases outside the gene matches: 17. The germline CDR1 and CDR2 sequences are SGHDT and YYEEEE. CDR3 sequence: CASSPLTGTAFGGYTF. The CDR3 DNA reads as TGTGCCAGCAGCCCTCTAACCGGGACAGCTTTCGGGGGCTACACCTTC.

This clonotype was counted at least ten times. The CDR3 DNA sequence: TGTGCCAGCAGCTTATTTCGGGCAAGTTATAGCAATCAGCCCCAGCATTTT. This encodes CASSLFRASYSNQPQHF. The chain couples TRBV5-5 to TRBJ1-5, with unresolved D. V shed 2 bases and J shed 0 bases, with 15 bases lying between them. The CDR3 is made up of 17 amino acids. The germline gives CDR1 SGHKS, CDR2 YYEKEE (reference sequence). Based on the CDR3 plus reference TRBV5-5 and TRBJ1-5, the full variable domain is DAGVTQSPTHLIKTRGQQVTLRCSPISGHKSVSWYQQVLGQGPQFIFQYYEKEERGRGNFPDRFSARQFPNYSSELNVNALLLGDSALYLCASSLFRASYSNQPQHFGDGTRLSIL.

The genes are TRBV12-3 or TRBV12-4 and TRBJ2-1; 8 bases align to TRBD2. This CDR3 contains 15 residues. After removal of 2 bases from V and 4 bases from J, the junction contained 4 bases not matched to a gene. The CDR3 nucleotides are TGTGCCAGCAGTTTATGGGCGGGGGGTTACAATGAGCAGTTCTTC. This encodes CASSLWAGGYNEQFF.

This clonotype was detected a few times. V usage is TRBV7-2 and J usage is TRBJ2-5; 8 positions match TRBD2. J was trimmed by 1 base and V by 4 bases; bases with no gene match: 5. Germline loops: CDR1 SGHTA, CDR2 FQGNSA. CDR3 length equals 15 residues. CDR3 residues: CASSSLAGTQETQYF. CDR3 DNA: TGTGCCAGCAGCTCCTTAGCGGGGACCCAAGAGACCCAGTACTTC. The whole variable domain, filled in from reference TRBV7-2 and TRBJ2-5, reads GAGVSQSPSNKVTEKGKDVELRCDPISGHTALYWYRQSLGQGLEFLIYFQGNSAPDKSGLPSDRFSAERTGGSVSTLTIQRTQQEDSAVYLCASSSLAGTQETQYFGPGTRLLVL.

The chain links TRBV7-2 to TRBJ2-3, with TRBD2 matching over 9 bases. The germline gives CDR1 SGHTA, CDR2 FQGNSA. The CDR3 covers 15 residues. V shed 5 bases, J shed 2 bases, and the junction held 5 bases outside the gene matches. CDR3 sequence reads: CASSASGGFTDTQYF. The CDR3 DNA sequence: TGTGCCAGCAGCGCAAGCGGGGGGTTCACAGATACGCAGTATTTT.

J is TRBJ2-7 and V is TRBV28; 10 nucleotides align to TRBD1. The CDR3 covers 16 residues. V gave up 3 bases and J gave up 4 bases; unmatched junction bases: 9. CDR1 MDHEN and CDR2 SYDVKM come from the germline V gene. The chain's CDR3 is CASSLGQGRLGYEQYF. The CDR3 DNA reads as TGTGCCAGCAGTTTGGGACAGGGGCGCTTAGGGTACGAGCAGTACTTC.

The V and J genes are TRBV12-3 or TRBV12-4 and TRBJ1-5; 9 bases agree with TRBD1. With V trimmed by 9 bases and J by 2 bases, 14 bases remained unmatched. This CDR3 is 17 amino acids long. The DNA for the CDR3 is TGTGCCAGTGCTGGACAGGGGTGGCGAGGAGGCAATCAGCCCCAGCATTTT. Translation gives CASAGQGWRGGNQPQHF.

The J gene is TRBJ2-7, the V gene TRBV6-2 or TRBV6-3; possible D gene TRBD1, 5 bases. There are 13 residues in the CDR3. The germline CDR1 and CDR2 sequences are MNHEY and SVGEGT. The germline V and J ends were trimmed by 11 bases and 4 bases, with 18 bases remaining between them. CDR3 sequence reads: CAGRQSVSYEQYF. The CDR3 region has the DNA TGTGCCGGGCGACAGTCGGTTTCTTACGAGCAGTACTTC.

Ten or more counts support this clonotype. The V call is TRBV29-1, the J call TRBJ1-5; 7 bases map to TRBD1. The junction had 4 bases not matched to a gene; V was cut back by 1 base and J by 1 base. CDR1 SQVTM and CDR2 ANQGSEA come from the germline V gene. This CDR3 is built from 15 residues. This CDR3 reads CSVEVTGESNQPQHF. The CDR3, as DNA: TGCAGCGTTGAAGTAACAGGGGAAAGCAATCAGCCCCAGCATTTT.

This clonotype has only a few counts. This sequence joins TRBV20-1 and TRBJ2-7; a weak D match, TRBD2 (7 bases). In germline, CDR1 is DFQATT, CDR2 SNEGSKA (reference sequence). Trimming shortened V by 6 bases and J by 2 bases, and 17 bases separated the two germline ends. CDR3 length equals 14 residues. The CDR3 region has the DNA TGCAGTGCAAGTGGTGGGGGGGGCCCCTACGAGCAGTACTTC. Protein: CSASGGGGPYEQYF.

The V and J genes are TRBV20-1 and TRBJ2-6; D is possibly TRBD1 or TRBD2 (5 bases each). V shed 1 base and J shed 2 bases, with 9 bases lying between them. CDR3 size: 15 residues. Germline CDR1 DFQATT, CDR2 SNEGSKA (reference sequence). The CDR3 is CSARVRDPGANVLTF. CDR3 coding DNA: TGCAGTGCTAGAGTAAGGGACCCTGGGGCCAACGTCCTGACTTTC.

This clonotype showed up just a few times. The chain employs TRBV20-1 and TRBJ2-7, with unresolved D. Trimming removed 0 bases from V and 0 bases from J, with 15 bases in between. Germline V gene lookup returns CDR1 DFQATT and CDR2 SNEGSKA (reference sequence). This CDR3 contains 16 residues. CDR3: CSARDNRVFFSYEQYF. CDR3 nucleotides: TGCAGTGCTAGAGATAATAGGGTTTTCTTCTCCTACGAGCAGTACTTC.

This clonotype was seen more than once but under ten times. The chain employs TRBV14 and TRBJ1-6; D call uncertain. Germline V gene sequence: CDR1 SGHDN, CDR2 FVKESK. CDR3 length: 14 amino acids. V shed 1 base and J shed 10 bases, with 11 bases lying between them. The CDR3 loop reads CASSQVPWRSPLHF. The CDR3 nucleotides read TGTGCCAGCAGCCAAGTTCCGTGGAGGTCACCCCTCCACTTT.

This clonotype has a count of ten or more. The chain uses TRBV7-2 and TRBJ2-1, with 10 positions matching TRBD1. The germline V gene has CDR1 SGHTA and CDR2 FQGNSA. V was pared by 5 bases and J by 7 bases, with 2 bases of the junction left unmatched. The CDR3 loop spans 13 amino acids. CDR3 loop: CASSQDRGNEQFF. CDR3 bases: TGTGCCAGCAGCCAGGACAGGGGGAATGAGCAGTTCTTC.

This clonotype has just a few counts. CDR3 DNA sequence: TGCAGTGCTAGAGGACTAGCGGGATCAATTGAGCAGTTCTTC. Its protein product is CSARGLAGSIEQFF. This chain uses TRBV20-1 with TRBJ2-1, with 11 bases identical to TRBD2. J was trimmed by 9 bases and V by 1 base; bases with no gene match: 5. The CDR3 covers 14 residues. CDR1 is DFQATT, CDR2 SNEGSKA, per germline (reference sequence).

This clonotype was recorded a few times. The J gene is TRBJ1-1, the V gene TRBV20-1; D might be TRBD1 (6 bases). Germline-derived CDR1 and CDR2 are DFQATT and SNEGSKA (reference sequence). This CDR3 spans 11 amino acids. V dropped 6 bases and J dropped 7 bases, with 12 bases sitting between them. The CDR3 sequence: CSATGHIEAFF. Written as DNA, the CDR3 is TGCAGTGCCACGGGACACATTGAAGCTTTCTTT.

This clonotype appeared a few times. The rearrangement uses TRBV6-5 and TRBJ2-7; TRBD1 matches at 7 bases. The CDR3 is 15 residues long. V lost 5 bases, J lost 4 bases, and 11 bases stayed unmatched. Germline V gene lookup returns CDR1 MNHEY and CDR2 SVGAGI. CDR3 protein: CASSMTGYSLYEQYF. In DNA form, the CDR3 reads TGTGCCAGCAGTATGACAGGGTATAGTCTGTACGAGCAGTACTTC.

V is TRBV20-1 and J is TRBJ1-5; perhaps TRBD1 as D (5 bases). V was trimmed by 1 base and J by 0 bases, leaving 16 bases between them. The CDR3 totals 17 residues. Germline lookup yields CDR1 DFQATT and CDR2 SNEGSKA (reference sequence). The CDR3 sequence is CSARARDRDYSNQPQHF. In DNA form, the CDR3 reads TGCAGTGCTAGAGCTCGGGACCGAGATTATAGCAATCAGCCCCAGCATTTT.

This clonotype was seen a handful of times. V gene TRBV12-3 or TRBV12-4 combines with J gene TRBJ2-1; D gene ambiguous. This CDR3 comprises 16 residues. The V gene lost 3 bases and the J gene lost 3 bases, with 15 bases spanning the gap. CDR3 sequence reads: CASSFDGGYLYNEQFF. The CDR3 coding sequence is TGTGCCAGCAGTTTTGACGGTGGGTACCTCTACAATGAGCAGTTCTTC.

This clonotype showed up just a few times. V and J are TRBV5-1 and TRBJ2-2; tentative D call: TRBD1 (5 bases). V was clipped by 1 base and J by 0 bases, with 16 bases between them. The CDR3 is made up of 18 amino acids. Germline loops: CDR1 SGHRS, CDR2 YFSETQ. The CDR3 spells CASSLTVQGTANTGELFF. Here the CDR3 DNA reads TGCGCCAGCAGCTTGACCGTGCAGGGAACCGCGAACACCGGGGAGCTGTTTTTT.

The chain recombines TRBV6-1 with TRBJ2-7; a weak D match, TRBD2 (6 bases). V shed 8 bases and J shed 3 bases, with 20 bases lying between them. CDR3 length: 15 amino acids. Looked up from germline, CDR1 is MNHNS and CDR2 is SASEGT. In DNA, the CDR3 is TGTGCCAGCTCAAATCCCGGACTACGATGCTACGAGCAGTACTTC. Residues: CASSNPGLRCYEQYF.

This sequence joins TRBV14 and TRBJ1-1; D is unclear. V lost 1 base and J 1 base, leaving 4 bases between the germline ends. In germline, CDR1 is SGHDN, CDR2 FVKESK. The CDR3 consists of 13 residues. CDR3 protein: CASSQGRNTEAFF. The DNA for the CDR3 is TGTGCCAGCAGCCAAGGACGGAACACTGAAGCTTTCTTT.

This clonotype was counted a few times. The chain carries TRBV27 and TRBJ1-1, with D maybe TRBD1 (6 bases). Germline V gene lookup returns CDR1 MNHEY and CDR2 SMNVEV (reference sequence). Trimming left V 2 bases short and J 2 bases short, with 9 bases between. The CDR3 runs 14 residues. CDR3 DNA: TGTGCCAGCAGTTTAACACAGGGAAACACTGAAGCTTTCTTT. Translating gives CASSLTQGNTEAFF.